These 5 T cell receptor beta chains came from one sample sequenced in a study of T-cell reconstitution after alpha-beta-depleted transplantation in children (TCRdb year 2016). According to the study, the label for this sample's treatment or condition signals: allogeneic hematopoietic cell transplantation with graft depleted of TCRalphabeta T cells and CD19 B cells. The method behind the library was PCR. The instrument was an Illumina HiSeq 2500. Molecular barcoding was employed in the preparation of TCR libraries, with unique molecular identifiers being used to normalize TCRbeta repertoire quantification. In TCRdb, the public reads were trimmed at Q25 with fastp and aligned with MiXCR, with productive beta chains retained. Rows are unified per CDR3 protein, each entry keeping the most common DNA and genes. Here the sample has 550,000 to 600,000 distinct CDR3 sequences; 23% occur a single time. Of the sample, 11% to 15% falls within the top ten clones.

Sequencing was performed on PBMCs, mostly from graft donor cells, taken 360 days after TCRalphabeta/CD19-depleted stem cell transplant. The receptors here all came from a boy under two years old who had a stem cell transplant for acute myeloid leukemia, so the T cells may come from the graft donor.

CDR3: CSAIEKSNQPQHF. The CDR3, as DNA: TGCAGTGCTATAGAAAAGAGCAATCAGCCCCAGCATTTT. The rearrangement joins TRBV20-1 to TRBJ1-5, with D unclear. V lost 4 bases to trimming and J lost 1 base, with 8 bases between them. Germline CDR1 is DFQATT and CDR2 is SNEGSKA (reference sequence). CDR3 length equals 13 residues.

CDR3 sequence reads: CARQAGDTQYF. The DNA of the CDR3 is TGTGCCAGGCAGGCGGGAGATACGCAGTATTTT. This sequence joins TRBV2 and TRBJ2-3, with D possibly being TRBD2 (5 bases). CDR3 length: 11 amino acids. The germline V gene encodes CDR1 SNHLY and CDR2 FYNNEI. V dropped 9 bases and J dropped 5 bases, with 9 bases sitting between them.

The genes are TRBV4-3 and TRBJ2-7, with 10 bases fitting TRBD1. Germline values: CDR1 LGHNA, CDR2 YSLEER. This CDR3 has 17 amino acids. The ends lost 0 bases at V and 2 bases at J; junction bases unmatched: 7. The CDR3 nucleotides are TGCGCCAGCAGCCAAGAGATAGCGGGACAGGGGACCTACGAGCAGTACTTC. Encoded protein: CASSQEIAGQGTYEQYF.

The chain recombines TRBV13 with TRBJ2-6, with D possibly called TRBD1 or TRBD2 (5 bases each). CDR1 and CDR2 (germline): PRHDT, FYEKMQ (reference sequence). This CDR3 has 17 amino acids. V was clipped by 5 bases and J by 0 bases, with 14 bases between them. CDR3 DNA sequence: TGTGCCAGCAGCACGGGACGGGGAAGCTCTGGGGCCAACGTCCTGACTTTC. Residues: CASSTGRGSSGANVLTF.

This clonotype was recorded a few times. CDR3 sequence (DNA): TGCAGTGCTAGAGAAAGGACATACTACACCTTC. It yields the protein CSARERTYYTF. The chain links TRBV20-1 to TRBJ1-2; a possible D gene is TRBD1 (5 bases). V was pared by 0 bases and J by 10 bases, with 9 bases between. The CDR3 has 11 amino acids. Per germline, CDR1 DFQATT and CDR2 SNEGSKA (reference sequence).